These T cell receptor beta chains were read from a single sample in a study of blood T cell repertoires in COVID-19. This table comes from immunoSEQ multiplex PCR, and its TCRdb copy is limited to in-frame clones, with some not included. The sample lists about 59,000 clones; about 90% were seen once. The sample was peripheral blood. The origin of the receptors is a man older than 75 in a cohort sampled during active COVID-19. CDR3s include the opening cysteine and the closing phenylalanine or tryptophan. The D gene is left open where the match is weak. Clone size is not always given. Where it is, it says once, few, many or a class for expanded clones.

NA | TRBJ2-5 | TRBV3-1/TRBV3-2 | NA | CASSQDVGGRETQYF | TGTGCCAGCAGCCAAGATGTCGGGGGGCGAGAGACCCAGTACTTC
NA | TRBJ2-2 | TRBV6-2/TRBV6-3 | TRBD1 | CASSYPTGDSTGELFF | TGTGCCAGCAGTTACCCGACAGGGGATTCCACCGGGGAGCTGTTTTTT
NA | TRBJ2-1 | TRBV19 | NA | CASSIGRGPIRNEQFF | TGTGCCAGTAGTATAGGAAGAGGGCCAATAAGAAATGAGCAGTTCTTC
NA | TRBJ1-2 | TRBV7-2 | NA | CASSSDRFIGYTF | TGTGCCAGCAGCTCAGACAGGTTCATTGGCTACACCTTC
few | TRBJ1-1 | TRBV6-6 | NA | CASSYSTENTEAFF | TGTGCCAGCAGTTACTCGACAGAAAACACTGAAGCTTTCTTT
NA | TRBJ2-2 | TRBV5-1 | NA | CASSSGGGNTGELFF | TGCGCCAGCAGCTCGGGGGGCGGGAACACCGGGGAGCTGTTTTTT
NA | TRBJ2-1 | TRBV5-1 | NA | CASSLFANYEQFF | TGCGCCAGCAGCTTGTTCGCTAACTATGAGCAGTTCTTC
NA | TRBJ2-7 | TRBV18 | TRBD1 | CASSGQGYEQYF | TGTGCCAGCTCAGGACAGGGATACGAGCAGTACTTC
once | TRBJ1-4 | TRBV7-6 | TRBD1 | CASSLGTGGEEKLFF | TGTGCCAGCAGCTTAGGGACAGGGGGCGAGGAAAAACTGTTTTTT
NA | TRBJ2-7 | TRBV7-6 | NA | CASSLTQENYEQYF | TGTGCCAGCAGCTTAACACAGGAGAACTACGAGCAGTACTTC
NA | TRBJ2-1 | TRBV6-5 | NA | CASSLGLEAYNEQFF | TGTGCCAGCAGCCTCGGACTGGAAGCCTACAATGAGCAGTTCTTC
NA | TRBJ1-6 | TRBV5-1 | TRBD1 | CASSAGQGNSPLHF | TGCGCCAGCAGCGCGGGACAGGGGAATTCACCCCTCCACTTT
once | TRBJ1-1 | TRBV10-3 | TRBD1 | CAISVGQGDMNTEAFF | TGTGCCATCAGCGTGGGACAGGGGGACATGAACACTGAAGCTTTCTTT
NA | TRBJ2-1 | TRBV6-5 | TRBD1 | CASSIRGQGSNEQFF | TGTGCCAGCAGCATTAGGGGGCAGGGGTCAAATGAGCAGTTCTTC
NA | TRBJ2-1 | TRBV10-2 | NA | CASSEREGFHEQFF | TGCGCCAGCAGTGAAAGAGAGGGATTCCATGAGCAGTTCTTC
NA | TRBJ1-4 | TRBV28 | TRBD1 | CASTLGQGREKLFF | TGTGCCAGCACCCTAGGACAGGGCCGTGAAAAACTGTTTTTT
NA | TRBJ2-2 | TRBV18 | TRBD1 | CASSPRTGDFGELFF | TGTGCCAGCTCACCACGGACAGGGGATTTCGGGGAGCTGTTTTTT
NA | TRBJ2-2 | TRBV14 | TRBD1 | CASSQERYRGRSGELFF | TGTGCCAGCAGCCAAGAGCGCTACAGGGGGCGTTCCGGGGAGCTGTTTTTT
NA | TRBJ2-5 | TRBV5-1 | TRBD1 | CASRQRTGSETQYF | TGCGCCAGCAGACAAAGGACAGGGTCCGAGACCCAGTACTTC
NA | TRBJ1-5 | TRBV5-8 | TRBD1 | CASSTTGNSNQPQHF | TGTGCCAGCAGCACGACAGGGAATAGCAATCAGCCCCAGCATTTT
NA | TRBJ2-7 | TRBV19 | TRBD2 | CASSRTRGGAYEQYF | TGTGCCAGTAGCCGCACCCGGGGGGGGGCCTACGAGCAGTACTTC
NA | TRBJ2-5 | TRBV3-1/TRBV3-2 | NA | CASSQDVPRGQETQYF | TGTGCCAGCAGCCAAGATGTTCCAAGGGGCCAAGAGACCCAGTACTTC
NA | TRBJ1-2 | TRBV6-2/TRBV6-3 | NA | CASSYSRTGGGYTF | TGTGCCAGCAGTTACTCTCGGACCGGGGGTGGCTACACCTTC
few | TRBJ1-5 | TRBV27 | TRBD1 | CASSPDRANQPQHF | TGTGCCAGCAGTCCAGACAGGGCCAATCAGCCCCAGCATTTT
NA | TRBJ2-7 | TRBV5-5 | NA | CASSSGTVSSYEQYF | TGTGCCAGCAGCTCCGGGACTGTAAGCTCCTACGAGCAGTACTTC
NA | TRBJ2-5 | TRBV6-5 | TRBD2 | CASSSYGGQETQYF | TGTGCCAGCAGCTCATACGGGGGGCAAGAGACCCAGTACTTC
NA | TRBJ2-5 | TRBV5-1 | TRBD1 | CASSSRQGRETQYF | TGCGCCAGCAGTTCTAGACAGGGACGCGAGACCCAGTACTTC
NA | TRBJ2-5 | TRBV5-8 | NA | CASSLGSRGSQETQYF | TGTGCCAGCAGCTTGGGTAGTCGGGGGAGTCAGGAGACCCAGTACTTC
once | TRBJ2-3 | TRBV19 | TRBD2 | CASSLRAGGTDTQYF | TGTGCCAGTAGCCTACGCGCGGGGGGCACAGATACGCAGTATTTT
NA | TRBJ2-3 | TRBV5-1 | TRBD1 | CASTPTGGEDTQYF | TGCGCCAGCACCCCGACAGGGGGGGAGGATACGCAGTATTTT
NA | TRBJ2-1 | TRBV5-4 | TRBD1 | CASSLGQGLTYNEQFF | TGTGCCAGCAGCTTGGGACAGGGGCTTACCTACAATGAGCAGTTCTTC
NA | TRBJ1-1 | TRBV7-9 | NA | CASSLDRGAFF | TGTGCCAGCAGCTTAGATCGCGGGGCTTTCTTT
NA | TRBJ2-3 | TRBV5-4 | TRBD2 | CASSLLGGEIAGAAKDTQYF | TGTGCCAGCAGCTTGCTCGGGGGGGAGATAGCGGGAGCGGCTAAAGATACGCAGTATTTT